The 3 T cell receptor beta chains below were found in one sample sequenced in a study of cytomegalovirus exposure and HLA in healthy donors. 13 Jbeta primers and 60 Vbeta primers were used for the PCR. The assay was immunoSEQ multiplex PCR, and TCRdb's table has in-frame clones only and misses some. Altogether 170,000 or so clones are present, 65% to 80% being singletons, with the ten largest covering 2.5% to 4%. The source material was PBMCs. Receptor source: a woman aged 50 to 60 in good health and CMV-seropositive.

The chain recombines TRBV19 with TRBJ2-3, with D possibly matching TRBD1 (5 bases). Germline-derived CDR1 and CDR2 are LNHDA and SQIVND (reference sequence). The CDR3 is 14 amino acids. The V and J ends lost 9 bases and 2 bases respectively, with 15 bases between them. The CDR3 sequence is CASLDSRDTDTQYF. Written as DNA, the CDR3 is TGTGCCAGCCTCGACAGCCGAGACACAGATACGCAGTATTTT.

The chain joins TRBV11-3 to TRBJ2-7; D is uncertain. This CDR3 has 14 amino acids. V was trimmed by 0 bases and J by 2 bases, leaving 8 bases between them. Germline V lookup: CDR1 SGHNT, CDR2 YENEEA. CDR3 nucleotide sequence: TGTGCCAGCAGCTTAGATCGTGGCACCTACGAGCAGTACTTC. The encoded protein is CASSLDRGTYEQYF.

The chain links TRBV7-6 to TRBJ2-2, with TRBD2 matching 13 bases. The CDR3 loop spans 17 amino acids. V trimming: 5 bases; J trimming: 6 bases; junction bases outside the gene matches: 9. Per germline, CDR1 SGHVS and CDR2 FNYEAQ. The CDR3 DNA reads TGTGCCAGCAGCCCCCAACTAGCGGGGGGGCCATCCGGGGAGCTGTTTTTT. Protein: CASSPQLAGGPSGELFF.